A selection of T cell receptor beta chains follows, all from one sample in a study of T cells in tuberculosis. Clones were read by immunoSEQ multiplex PCR, and TCRdb kept only the in-frame ones, dropping some. The data contain about 54,000 clones, around 90% of them singletons. What was sequenced was CD1b-GMM tetramer-negative cells sorted from PBMCs. The receptor set was obtained from an adult woman with latent tuberculosis. Each CDR3 is given with its conserved first and last residue. The D gene is left open where the match is weak. Expanded clones get a size class; other rows say once, few or many, or leave the size out.

14	TRBV28	TRBD2	NA	TRBJ2-3	CASSLAGGSDTQYF	TGTGCCAGCAGTCTGGCGGGGGGTTCGGATACGCAGTATTTT
14	TRBV7-2	NA	NA	TRBJ2-3	CASSLEWATYTQYF	TGTGCCAGCAGCTTAGAATGGGCCACTTATACGCAGTATTTT
18	TRBV25-1	NA	few	TRBJ1-3	CASSSFRIPLLAGNTIYF	TGTGCCAGCAGTTCGTTCAGGATCCCTTTACTAGCTGGAAACACCATATATTTT
15	TRBV7-3	TRBD2	once	TRBJ2-3	CASSLLAGVTDTQYF	TGTGCCAGCAGCTTACTAGCGGGGGTGACAGATACGCAGTATTTT
16	TRBV19	TRBD1	NA	TRBJ1-2	CASSIGGQESDYGYTF	TGTGCCAGTAGTATAGGTGGACAGGAGAGTGACTATGGCTACACCTTC
14	TRBV5-6	NA	NA	TRBJ1-1	CASTQGSGNTEAFF	TGTGCCAGCACGCAGGGGTCGGGAAACACTGAAGCTTTCTTT
12	TRBV2	NA	NA	TRBJ2-3	CASNKNTDTQYF	TGTGCCAGCAACAAAAACACAGATACGCAGTATTTT